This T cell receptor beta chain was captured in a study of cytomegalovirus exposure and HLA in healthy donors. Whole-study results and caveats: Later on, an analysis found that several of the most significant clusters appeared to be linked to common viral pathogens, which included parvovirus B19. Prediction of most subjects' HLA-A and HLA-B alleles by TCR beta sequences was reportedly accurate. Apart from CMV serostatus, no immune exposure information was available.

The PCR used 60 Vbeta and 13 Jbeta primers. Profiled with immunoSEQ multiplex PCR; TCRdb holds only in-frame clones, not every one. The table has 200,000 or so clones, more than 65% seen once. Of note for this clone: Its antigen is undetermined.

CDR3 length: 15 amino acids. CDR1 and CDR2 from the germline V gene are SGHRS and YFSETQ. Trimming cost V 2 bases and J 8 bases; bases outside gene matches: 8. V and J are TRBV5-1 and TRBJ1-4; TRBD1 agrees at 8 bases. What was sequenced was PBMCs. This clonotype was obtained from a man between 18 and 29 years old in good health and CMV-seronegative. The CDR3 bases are TGCGCCAGCAGCTTATCGACAGGGGACCTAGAAAAACTGTTTTTT. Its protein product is CASSLSTGDLEKLFF.